The 24 T cell receptor beta chains listed next were all sequenced from one sample in a study of fetal regulatory T cell absence and autoimmunity (TCRdb year 2017). The library was built by means of the immunoSEQ multiplex PCR assay. TCRdb holds this immuneACCESS table with in-frame rearrangements only. Some clones are missing; in checked studies, unresolved V genes explain under half, and the rest has no known cause. The sample table records around 100,000 clones; about three quarters of these occur just once. Jointly, the top ten make up about 2.1% of the sample. The sample comprised pancreas tissue. The receptors were sampled from a male donor with IPEX syndrome.

The rearrangement links TRBV30 to TRBJ2-7; no clear D gene. CDR1 is GTSNPN, CDR2 SVGIG, per germline (reference sequence). The germline V and J ends were trimmed by 1 base and 5 bases, with 6 bases remaining between them. This CDR3 contains 11 residues. CDR3 amino acids: CAWSGIHEQYF. CDR3 DNA sequence: TGTGCCTGGAGTGGGATACACGAGCAGTACTTC.

The chain uses TRBV6-9 and TRBJ2-7; unclear D gene. Germline V CDR1 and CDR2: MNHGY, SVAAGI. Trimming took off 3 bases at V and 3 bases at J, with 9 bases between the two ends. This CDR3 is 13 amino acids long. CDR3 loop: CASSYGRFYEQYF. The DNA for the CDR3 is TGTGCCAGCAGTTACGGCAGGTTCTACGAGCAGTACTTC.

The CDR3 here is CASGTGSGNTIYF. Written as DNA, the CDR3 is TGTGCCAGCGGGACAGGCTCTGGAAACACCATATATTTT. The chain employs TRBV13 and TRBJ1-3, with 8 bases matching TRBD1. Trimming removed 8 bases from V and 0 bases from J; junction bases left unmatched: 0. CDR3 length: 13 residues. Per the germline V gene, CDR1 is PRHDT and CDR2 is FYEKMQ (reference sequence).

The genes are TRBV27 and TRBJ1-5; TRBD1 might be the D (5 bases). The germline CDR1 and CDR2 sequences are MNHEY and SMNVEV (reference sequence). The CDR3 sequence is 14 residues long. V dropped 2 bases and J dropped 3 bases, with 8 bases sitting between them. The CDR3 coding sequence is TGTGCCAGCAGTTTAGGACAAAACAATCAGCCCCAGCATTTT. It yields the protein CASSLGQNNQPQHF.

V and J are TRBV4-2 and TRBJ2-7; 9 positions match TRBD2. V lost 2 bases and J lost 2; bases outside the gene matches: 7. This CDR3 is built from 16 residues. Looked up from germline, CDR1 is LGHNA and CDR2 is YNFKEQ. This CDR3 is CASSQIVLAGAYEQYF. CDR3 nucleotide sequence: TGTGCCAGCAGCCAAATAGTGTTAGCGGGAGCCTACGAGCAGTACTTC.

This chain links TRBV4-1 with TRBJ2-3; 8 bases are a match to TRBD2. The CDR3 is 19 amino acids. The germline CDR1 and CDR2 sequences are MGHRA and YSYEKL. The V gene end was trimmed by 0 bases and the J gene end by 5 bases; junction bases not matched to a gene: 16. The CDR3 coding sequence is TGCGCCAGCAGCCAAGATTGGGGTAGGGCTAGCGGGTTATTAGATACGCAGTATTTT. Translation gives CASSQDWGRASGLLDTQYF.

The chain links TRBV7-2 to TRBJ2-5, with TRBD1 matching 7 bases. Germline V gives CDR1 SGHTA, CDR2 FQGNSA. CDR3 length: 14 residues. Losses at the gene ends were 5 bases for V and 4 bases for J; bases not matched to a gene: 7. The CDR3 sequence: CASSVLGGAETQYF. The CDR3 region has the DNA TGTGCCAGCAGCGTCCTAGGGGGCGCAGAGACCCAGTACTTC.

The genes are TRBV9 and TRBJ1-2; no definite D call. V was shortened by 1 base and J by 5 bases, with 18 bases between the two germline ends. Germline V gene sequence: CDR1 SGDLS, CDR2 YYNGEE. The CDR3 is 16 amino acids. The CDR3 is CASSVNVQSLGYGYTF. The CDR3 DNA is TGTGCCAGCAGCGTAAATGTGCAGTCCCTTGGATATGGCTACACCTTC.

V and J are TRBV7-9 and TRBJ1-2; D might be TRBD1 (5 bases). CDR1 and CDR2 from the germline V gene are SEHNR and FQNEAQ (reference sequence). This CDR3 is 16 amino acids long. Trimming took off 1 base at V and 2 bases at J, with 14 bases between the two ends. CDR3 sequence (DNA): TGTGCCAGCAGCTTAGGAGGGGCCCAACCCAACTATGGCTACACCTTC. Translating gives CASSLGGAQPNYGYTF.

V gene TRBV10-2 combines with J gene TRBJ2-1; D is perhaps TRBD1 or TRBD2 (5 bases each). Germline lookup yields CDR1 WSHSY and CDR2 SAAADI. Between the trimmed V and J ends, which lost 5 bases and 6 bases, there was a span of 11 bases. This CDR3 is built from 13 residues. The CDR3 here is CASSSFGANEQFF. The DNA for the CDR3 is TGCGCCAGCAGTTCCTTCGGGGCCAATGAGCAGTTCTTC.

The J gene is TRBJ1-1, the V gene TRBV7-9; TRBD1 is a possible D gene (6 bases). With 2 bases removed from V and 4 bases from J, the gap between germline ends came to 11 bases. There are 14 residues in the CDR3. Per the germline V gene, CDR1 is SEHNR and CDR2 is FQNEAQ (reference sequence). The DNA for the CDR3 is TGTGCCAGCAGCTTAACAGGGTGGGGCACTGAAGCTTTCTTT. It encodes CASSLTGWGTEAFF.

This clone occurred once. V gene TRBV11-2 combines with J gene TRBJ1-1, with unresolved D. The germline V gene has CDR1 SGHAT and CDR2 FQNNGV. The CDR3 is made up of 13 amino acids. Trimming left V 3 bases short and J 1 base short, with 6 bases between. CDR3 DNA: TGTGCCAGCAGCTTCGGCCAGAACACTGAAGCTTTCTTT. This codes for CASSFGQNTEAFF.

The gene calls are TRBV4-1 and TRBJ2-7; D is perhaps TRBD1 or TRBD2 (5 bases each). Trimming took off 1 base at V and 3 bases at J, with 16 bases between the two ends. Germline-derived CDR1 and CDR2 are MGHRA and YSYEKL. The CDR3 runs 16 residues. The CDR3 reads CASSQAPGTELYEQYF. CDR3 DNA sequence: TGCGCCAGCAGCCAAGCTCCCGGGACCGAACTCTACGAGCAGTACTTC.

The V gene is TRBV18, the J gene TRBJ1-1; D gene ambiguous. V was clipped by 6 bases and J by 5 bases, with 13 bases between them. In germline, CDR1 is KGHSH, CDR2 LQKENI. This CDR3 has 13 amino acids. DNA for the CDR3: TGTGCCAGCTCCTTCAGTTTTGGAACTGAAGCTTTCTTT. It codes for CASSFSFGTEAFF.

CDR3 sequence reads: CAISGGRASGAYEQYF. The CDR3 coding sequence is TGTGCCATCAGTGGGGGAAGGGCTAGCGGTGCCTACGAGCAGTACTTC. The chain uses TRBV10-3 and TRBJ2-7, with 7 bases aligning to TRBD2. Germline CDR1 reads ENHRY; CDR2 reads SYGVKD. The CDR3 extends over 16 amino acids. Trimming took 4 bases from V and 2 from J; bases not matched to a gene: 11.

The chain has TRBV6-1 and TRBJ1-4; TRBD1 is a possible D gene (6 bases). Trimming took 1 base from V and 7 from J, leaving 13 bases between them. This CDR3 spans 15 amino acids. Germline-derived CDR1 and CDR2 are MNHNS and SASEGT. CDR3 residues: CASSEDRGRGEKLFF. The DNA of the CDR3 is TGTGCCAGCAGTGAAGATAGGGGGAGAGGTGAAAAACTGTTTTTT.

This clone was counted between two and nine times. V usage is TRBV2 and J usage is TRBJ1-5; 7 bases agree with TRBD1. J gave up 2 bases and V 5 bases, and 9 bases lay outside the gene matches. The CDR3 length is 16 residues. Germline V gives CDR1 SNHLY, CDR2 FYNNEI. CDR3 protein: CASSYLQGKGNQPQHF. The CDR3 DNA reads as TGTGCCAGCAGTTACCTACAGGGGAAGGGCAATCAGCCCCAGCATTTT.

The J gene is TRBJ2-5, the V gene TRBV6-6; maybe TRBD1 (6 bases). V dropped 6 bases and J dropped 2 bases, with 10 bases sitting between them. The CDR3 has 13 amino acids. The germline gives CDR1 MNHNY, CDR2 SVGAGI (reference sequence). The CDR3 loop is CASRGHAQETQYF. The CDR3, as DNA: TGTGCCAGCAGGGGACACGCACAAGAGACCCAGTACTTC.

This clone came up once. This chain joins TRBV5-7 and TRBJ2-6; TRBD1 agrees at 10 bases. TRBV5-7 is sorted into the ORF group, with uncertain function. CDR3 length: 17 amino acids. V gave up 2 bases and J gave up 2 bases; unmatched junction bases: 4. The CDR3 protein is CASSLDRGQAGANVLTF. The DNA for the CDR3 is TGTGCCAGCAGCTTAGACAGGGGGCAGGCTGGGGCCAACGTCCTGACTTTC.

The rearrangement joins TRBV2 to TRBJ1-5, with 9 bases aligning to TRBD1. CDR1 and CDR2 (germline): SNHLY, FYNNEI. CDR3 length: 16 amino acids. V was clipped by 6 bases and J by 3 bases; unmatched bases: 9. This chain's CDR3 is CASRGTGRRTNQPQHF. The CDR3 DNA is TGTGCCAGCAGAGGGACAGGGAGAAGAACCAATCAGCCCCAGCATTTT.

V gene TRBV29-1 combines with J gene TRBJ2-1; 13 bases map to TRBD2. Looked up from germline, CDR1 is SQVTM and CDR2 is ANQGSEA. The trim removed 4 bases at V and 7 bases at J, leaving 10 bases unmatched. The CDR3 runs to 16 residues. For the CDR3, the DNA is TGCAGCGTTGCTGGGACTAGCGGGATGTTAGGGAATGAGCAGTTCTTC. Protein: CSVAGTSGMLGNEQFF.

This clone is a singleton in its sample. The genes are TRBV6-1 and TRBJ2-1; 7 positions agree with TRBD1. This CDR3 is built from 12 residues. Losses at the gene ends were 5 bases for V and 12 bases for J; bases not matched to a gene: 7. From germline, CDR1 is MNHNS and CDR2 SASEGT. This CDR3 is CASSWGTASQFF. DNA for the CDR3: TGTGCCAGCAGTTGGGGGACAGCGTCGCAGTTCTTC.

This chain uses TRBV10-2 with TRBJ2-1; 9 bases map to TRBD2. V dropped 6 bases and J dropped 6; count of bases not matched to a gene: 0. This CDR3 spans 12 amino acids. Germline CDR1 and CDR2: WSHSY and SAAADI. The CDR3 DNA sequence: TGCGCCAGCAGGCGGGGGGGCAATGAGCAGTTCTTC. This translates into CASRRGGNEQFF.

The CDR3 DNA follows: TGCGCCAGCAGTGAGCATTCATCCAGACAGGGCTCGGGGGGCTACACCTTC. Translated: CASSEHSSRQGSGGYTF. The rearrangement joins TRBV10-1 to TRBJ1-2, with TRBD1 matching over 7 bases. The CDR3 contains 17 residues. V trimming: 2 bases; J trimming: 8 bases; junction bases outside the gene matches: 17. CDR1 is WNHNN, CDR2 SYGVQD, per germline (reference sequence).